This TCR beta chain emerged from a study of cytomegalovirus exposure and HLA in healthy donors. The trim removed 7 bases at V and 5 bases at J, leaving 5 bases unmatched. The CDR3 is 14 amino acids. Germline V gene data show CDR1 as MNHNS and CDR2 as SASEGT. Study observations and caveats: Prior analysis indicated that the majority of TCR beta V segments exhibited productivity approximately 90% or approximately 30% of the time.

Both 60 Vbeta primers and 13 Jbeta primers went into the PCR. Libraries were prepared by immunoSEQ multiplex PCR; TCRdb keeps only in-frame clonotypes and omits some of them. This sample carries approximately 100,000 clones, under 75% of them seen once, and the ten largest clones take 2% to 3%. There are a few counts of this clone. The antigen is not known. This clonotype was sampled from a man aged 50 or older in good health and CMV-seronegative. The sample taken for sequencing was PBMCs. The chain uses TRBV6-1 and TRBJ2-2; 9 bases align to TRBD2. The CDR3: CASITSGPTGELFF. CDR3 DNA: TGTGCCAGCATAACTAGCGGGCCTACCGGGGAGCTGTTTTTT.